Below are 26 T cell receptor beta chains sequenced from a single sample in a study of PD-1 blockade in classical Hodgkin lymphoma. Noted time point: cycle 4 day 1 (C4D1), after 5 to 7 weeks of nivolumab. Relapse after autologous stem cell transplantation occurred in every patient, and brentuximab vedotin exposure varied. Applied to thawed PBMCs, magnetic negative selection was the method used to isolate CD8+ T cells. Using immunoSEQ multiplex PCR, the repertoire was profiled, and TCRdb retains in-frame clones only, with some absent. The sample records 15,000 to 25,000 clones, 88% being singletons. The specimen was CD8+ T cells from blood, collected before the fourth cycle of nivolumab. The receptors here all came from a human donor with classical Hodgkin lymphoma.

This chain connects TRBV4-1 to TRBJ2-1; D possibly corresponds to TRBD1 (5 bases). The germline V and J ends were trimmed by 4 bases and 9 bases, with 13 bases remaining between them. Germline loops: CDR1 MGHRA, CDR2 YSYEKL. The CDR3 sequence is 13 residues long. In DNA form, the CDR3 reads TGCGCCAGCAGCCCTGTTTGGGGCGGTGAGCAGTTCTTC. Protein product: CASSPVWGGEQFF.

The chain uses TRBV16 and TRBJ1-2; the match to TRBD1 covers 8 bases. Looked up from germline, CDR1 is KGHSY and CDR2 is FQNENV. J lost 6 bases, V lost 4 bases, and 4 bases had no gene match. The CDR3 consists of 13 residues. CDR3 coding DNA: TGTGCCAGCAGCCCAGGGGGCGGCGATGGCTACACCTTC. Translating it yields CASSPGGGDGYTF. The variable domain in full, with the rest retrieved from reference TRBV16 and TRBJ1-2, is GEEVAQTPKHLVRGEGQKAKLYCAPIKGHSYVFWYQQVLKNEFKFLISFQNENVFDETGMPKERFSAKCLPNSPCSLEIQATKLEDSAVYFCASSPGGGDGYTFGSGTRLTVV.

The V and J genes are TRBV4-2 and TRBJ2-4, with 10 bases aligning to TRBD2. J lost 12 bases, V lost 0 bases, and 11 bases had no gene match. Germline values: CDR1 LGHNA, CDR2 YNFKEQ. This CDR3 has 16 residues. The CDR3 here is CASSQEFQREGPGQYF. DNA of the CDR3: TGTGCCAGCAGCCAAGAATTCCAGCGGGAGGGCCCGGGTCAGTACTTC.

The CDR3 DNA sequence: TGTGCCAGCAGCTTATGGACGACAGGGGCCGACACTGAAGCTTTCTTT. Amino acid sequence: CASSLWTTGADTEAFF. This chain connects TRBV11-2 to TRBJ1-1; TRBD1 matches 8 bases. Germline V gene lookup returns CDR1 SGHAT and CDR2 FQNNGV. The junction had 8 bases not matched to a gene; V was cut back by 2 bases and J by 3 bases. The CDR3 is made up of 16 amino acids.

CDR3 in DNA: TGTGCCAGCAGTGCCCTAGGTTTCAACTACGAGCAGTACTTC. Encoded protein: CASSALGFNYEQYF. The V and J genes are TRBV2 and TRBJ2-7; D uncertain. Trimming pared 4 bases from V and 3 bases from J, leaving 13 bases between. The CDR3 length is 14 residues. CDR1 and CDR2 (germline): SNHLY, FYNNEI. Full variable domain (remainder filled in from reference TRBV2 and TRBJ2-7): EPEVTQTPSHQVTQMGQEVILRCVPISNHLYFYWYRQILGQKVEFLVSFYNNEISEKSEIFDDQFSVERPDGSNFTLKIRSTKLEDSAMYFCASSALGFNYEQYFGPGTRLTVT.

DNA for the CDR3: TGTGCCAGCAGTCAGACCCTAGGGGGTGGCGAGCAGTACTTC. Translated: CASSQTLGGGEQYF. J is TRBJ2-7 and V is TRBV28, with D possibly matching TRBD1 (6 bases). Germline lookup yields CDR1 MDHEN and CDR2 SYDVKM. The CDR3 extends over 14 amino acids. The V and J ends lost 5 bases and 6 bases respectively, with 17 bases between them.

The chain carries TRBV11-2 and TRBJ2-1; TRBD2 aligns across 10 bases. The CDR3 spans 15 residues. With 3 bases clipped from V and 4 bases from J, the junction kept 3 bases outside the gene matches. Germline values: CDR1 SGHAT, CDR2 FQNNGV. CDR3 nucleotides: TGTGCCAGCAGCTTGGGACTAGCGCATTACAATGAGCAGTTCTTC. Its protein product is CASSLGLAHYNEQFF.

The CDR3 spells CASIEGTSGHYEQYF. CDR3 nucleotide sequence: TGTGCCAGCATCGAGGGGACTAGCGGACACTACGAGCAGTACTTC. J is TRBJ2-7 and V is TRBV6-5; 11 bases match TRBD2. This CDR3 contains 15 residues. Trimming at V came to 7 bases and at J to 3 bases, leaving 8 bases not matched to a gene. The V gene's germline CDR1 is MNHEY and CDR2 SVGAGI.

In nucleotides, the CDR3 is TGTGCCAGCAGACAGGGAGGGGACACTGAAGCTTTCTTT. Protein product: CASRQGGDTEAFF. The chain combines TRBV9 with TRBJ1-1; tentative D call: TRBD1 (6 bases). Trimming removed 5 bases from V and 3 bases from J, with 11 bases in between. This CDR3 is 13 amino acids long. Germline-derived CDR1 and CDR2 are SGDLS and YYNGEE.

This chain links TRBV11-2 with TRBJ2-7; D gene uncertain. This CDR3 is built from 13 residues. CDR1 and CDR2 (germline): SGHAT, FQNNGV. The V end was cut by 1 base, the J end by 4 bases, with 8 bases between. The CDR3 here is CASSLALAYEQYF. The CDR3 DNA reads TGTGCCAGCAGCTTAGCCCTGGCTTACGAGCAGTACTTC. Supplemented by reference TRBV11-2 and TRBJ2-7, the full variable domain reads EAGVAQSPRYKIIEKRQSVAFWCNPISGHATLYWYQQILGQGPKLLIQFQNNGVVDDSQLPKDRFSAERLKGVDSTLKIQPAKLEDSAVYLCASSLALAYEQYFGPGTRLTVT.

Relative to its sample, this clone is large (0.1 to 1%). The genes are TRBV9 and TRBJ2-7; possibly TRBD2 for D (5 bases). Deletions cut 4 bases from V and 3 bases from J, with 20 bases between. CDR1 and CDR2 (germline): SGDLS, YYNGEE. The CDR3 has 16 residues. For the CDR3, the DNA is TGTGCCAGCAGCAACCCACGGGATACTGGGAGCTACGAGCAGTACTTC. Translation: CASSNPRDTGSYEQYF.

The CDR3 loop is CASSLGLAGGHYEQYF. CDR3 sequence (DNA): TGTGCCAGCAGCTTGGGACTAGCGGGAGGACACTACGAGCAGTACTTC. The genes are TRBV5-6 and TRBJ2-7, with 13 bases lining up with TRBD2. Trimming at V came to 0 bases and at J to 3 bases, leaving 3 bases not matched to a gene. CDR3 size: 16 residues. The germline CDR1 and CDR2 sequences are SGHDT and YYEEEE.

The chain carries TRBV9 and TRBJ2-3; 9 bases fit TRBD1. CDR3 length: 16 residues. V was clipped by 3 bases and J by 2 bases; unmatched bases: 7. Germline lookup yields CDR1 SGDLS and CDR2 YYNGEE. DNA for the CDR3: TGTGCCAGCAGCGCCGACCGGGACAGGGTCACAGATACGCAGTATTTT. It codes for CASSADRDRVTDTQYF.

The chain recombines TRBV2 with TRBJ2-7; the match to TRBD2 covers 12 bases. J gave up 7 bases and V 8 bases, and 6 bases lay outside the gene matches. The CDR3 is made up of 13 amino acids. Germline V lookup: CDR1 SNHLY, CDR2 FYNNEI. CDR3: CASLRLAGVEQYF. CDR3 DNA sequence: TGTGCCAGCTTAAGACTAGCGGGAGTGGAGCAGTACTTC.

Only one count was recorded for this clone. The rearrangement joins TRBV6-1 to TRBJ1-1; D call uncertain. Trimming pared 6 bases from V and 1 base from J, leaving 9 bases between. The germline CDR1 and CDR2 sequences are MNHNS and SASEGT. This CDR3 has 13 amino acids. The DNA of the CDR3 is TGTGCCAGCAGAGTACGCTCGAACACTGAAGCTTTCTTT. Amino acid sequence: CASRVRSNTEAFF.

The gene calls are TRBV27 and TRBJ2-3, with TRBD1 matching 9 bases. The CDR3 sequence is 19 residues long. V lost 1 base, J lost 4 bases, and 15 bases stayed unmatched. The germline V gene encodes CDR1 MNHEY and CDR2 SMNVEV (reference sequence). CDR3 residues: CASSLYPGQGVLISDTQYF. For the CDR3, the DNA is TGTGCCAGCAGTTTATATCCGGGACAGGGTGTCCTAATATCAGATACGCAGTATTTT.

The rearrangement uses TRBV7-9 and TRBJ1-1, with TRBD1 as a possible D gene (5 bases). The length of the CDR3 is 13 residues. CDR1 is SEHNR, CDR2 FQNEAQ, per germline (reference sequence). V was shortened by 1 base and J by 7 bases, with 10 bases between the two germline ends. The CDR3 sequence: CASSLERGGEAFF. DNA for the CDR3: TGTGCCAGCAGCTTAGAGAGGGGAGGTGAAGCTTTCTTT.

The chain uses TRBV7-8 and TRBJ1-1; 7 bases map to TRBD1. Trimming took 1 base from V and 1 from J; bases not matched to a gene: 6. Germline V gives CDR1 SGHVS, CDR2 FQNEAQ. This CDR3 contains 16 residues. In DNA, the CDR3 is TGTGCCAGCAGCTTAGGGCCAGGGGGGGGGAACACTGAAGCTTTCTTT. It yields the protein CASSLGPGGGNTEAFF.

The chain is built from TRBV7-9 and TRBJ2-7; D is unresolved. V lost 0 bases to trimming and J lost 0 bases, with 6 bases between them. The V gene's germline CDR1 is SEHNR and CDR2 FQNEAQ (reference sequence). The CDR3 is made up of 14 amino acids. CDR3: CASSLAGPSYEQYF. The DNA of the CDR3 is TGTGCCAGCAGCTTAGCCGGCCCCTCCTACGAGCAGTACTTC.

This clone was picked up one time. CDR3 amino acids: CASSPDGYEQYF. The CDR3 bases are TGTGCCAGTAGTCCCGACGGCTACGAGCAGTACTTC. The chain is built from TRBV19 and TRBJ2-7; D gene uncertain. The CDR3 spans 12 residues. The V end was cut by 5 bases, the J end by 3 bases, with 8 bases between. Germline V gives CDR1 LNHDA, CDR2 SQIVND (reference sequence).

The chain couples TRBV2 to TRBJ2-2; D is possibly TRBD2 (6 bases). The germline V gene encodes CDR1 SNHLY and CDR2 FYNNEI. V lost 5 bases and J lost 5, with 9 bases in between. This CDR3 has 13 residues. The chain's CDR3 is CASSPGTTGELFF. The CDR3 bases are TGTGCCAGCAGTCCCGGGACTACCGGGGAGCTGTTTTTT.

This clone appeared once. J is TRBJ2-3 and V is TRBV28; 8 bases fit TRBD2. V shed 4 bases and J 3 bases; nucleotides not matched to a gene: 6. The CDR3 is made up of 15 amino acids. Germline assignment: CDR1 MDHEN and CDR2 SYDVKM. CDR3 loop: CASSSSGSLTDTQYF. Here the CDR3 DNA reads TGTGCCAGCAGTTCGAGCGGGAGTCTAACAGATACGCAGTATTTT.

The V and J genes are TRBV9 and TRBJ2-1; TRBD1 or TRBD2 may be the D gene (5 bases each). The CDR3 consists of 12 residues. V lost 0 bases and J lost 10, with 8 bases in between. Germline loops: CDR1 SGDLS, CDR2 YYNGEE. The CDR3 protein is CASSVAEGEQFF. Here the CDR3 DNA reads TGTGCCAGCAGCGTAGCTGAGGGGGAGCAGTTCTTC.

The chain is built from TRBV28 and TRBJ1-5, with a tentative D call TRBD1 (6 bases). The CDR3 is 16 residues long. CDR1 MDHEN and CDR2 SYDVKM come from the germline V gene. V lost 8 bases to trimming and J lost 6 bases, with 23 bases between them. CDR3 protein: CASRRVYGGAGQPQHF. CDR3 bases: TGTGCCAGCCGCCGAGTTTATGGGGGGGCAGGTCAGCCCCAGCATTTT. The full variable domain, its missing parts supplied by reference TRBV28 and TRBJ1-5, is DVKVTQSSRYLVKRTGEKVFLECVQDMDHENMFWYRQDPGLGLRLIYFSYDVKMKEKGDIPEGYSVSREKKERFSLILESASTNQTSMYLCASRRVYGGAGQPQHFGDGTRLSIL.

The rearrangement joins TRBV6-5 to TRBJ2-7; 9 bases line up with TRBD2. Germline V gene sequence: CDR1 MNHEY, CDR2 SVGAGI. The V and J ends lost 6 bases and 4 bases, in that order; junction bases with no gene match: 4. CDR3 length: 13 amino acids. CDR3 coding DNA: TGTGCCAGCAGATTGACTAGCGGATACGAGCAGTACTTC. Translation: CASRLTSGYEQYF.

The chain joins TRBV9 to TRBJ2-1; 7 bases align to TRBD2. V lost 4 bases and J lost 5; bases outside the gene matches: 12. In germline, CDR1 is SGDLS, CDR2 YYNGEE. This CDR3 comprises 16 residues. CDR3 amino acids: CASSFGRTRNHNEQFF. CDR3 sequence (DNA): TGTGCCAGCAGCTTCGGTCGGACTAGAAACCACAATGAGCAGTTCTTC.